This TCR beta chain is from a study of identical twins. TCRdb re-analysed the 5' RACE reads in MiXCR, keeping a single row per CDR3 protein. The sample yields roughly 690,000 distinct CDR3 sequences, roughly 20% seen once. Findings and caveats of the study: Cord blood beta clonotypes present at high abundance carried fewer insertions; no such pattern appeared in memory repertoires.

Concerning this clonotype: What it binds is unknown.

V gave up 6 bases and J gave up 2 bases; unmatched junction bases: 9. This CDR3 is built from 16 residues. Germline CDR1 is WSHSY and CDR2 is SAAADI. This sample also belongs to another study, concerning T cells expressing NK-cell markers. That source reports: Restriction of the sorted population to alpha-beta TCR T cells was achieved in several experiments with an anti-gamma-delta TCR antibody. The contribution of dominant NKG2C+ clonotypes to CD8+ T cells in roughly six donors was roughly 1.0-7.5%. For a few donors, these clonotypes were likewise the leading ones in the CD3+CD56-NKG2C+ fraction.

The TCR was taken from a young woman in good health. The sample was PBMCs. V gene TRBV10-2 combines with J gene TRBJ2-3; 9 nucleotides agree with TRBD1. The CDR3 loop reads CASSLGTGPNTDTQYF. CDR3 coding DNA: TGCGCCAGCAGCCTAGGGACAGGGCCTAACACAGATACGCAGTATTTT.